The source of this T cell receptor beta chain is a study of T cell clonality in common variable immunodeficiency. General study results and limits: Fewer deletions and N-nucleotide insertions were reportedly seen in common variable immunodeficiency TCR beta sequences. Authors noted CVID clonality's cause needs subpopulation repertoire sequencing. CVID subjects shared fewer TCRbeta clones than healthy controls did.

Of note for this clone: Its antigen is unidentified. The CDR3 end is not reached by the read, which stops 3 residues before it; the germline J gene fills it in.

This CDR3 region has 17 residues. The V gene's germline CDR1 is KGHSH and CDR2 LQKENI. V lost 2 bases to trimming and J lost 2 bases, with 16 bases between them. Sequencing was performed with immunoSEQ multiplex PCR; in TCRdb, only in-frame clones are kept and a portion is missing. Recorded here are about 19,000 clones, none singletons. CVID meant reduced serum IgG, IgA and/or IgM plus specific antibody deficiency. The CVID group had some 15 females and some 31 males, mean age roughly 40. This chain joins TRBV18 and TRBJ1-5; D unresolved. The clonotype originates from a human donor with common variable immunodeficiency. The sample consisted of peripheral blood mononuclear cells. This CDR3 is CASSPWAGTSGNQPQHF. Incomplete CDR3 DNA: TGTGCCAGCTCACCATGGGCAGGAACTTCGGGCAATCAGCCC.